This TCR beta chain emerged from a study of cytomegalovirus exposure and HLA in healthy donors. A word on this clone: The antigen is not known.

General study findings and limits: For cytomegalovirus status, the classifier reportedly gave diagnoses with high specificity and sensitivity. Exclusion as indistinguishable affected some V segments, including TRBV6-2 and TRBV6-3. Generally TCR sequences proved uncommon, though certain public TCRs appeared in numerous donors. Other equally common chains were less clonally expanded than HLA-associated TCR beta chains, a later analysis showed.

The PCR ran on 60 Vbeta and 13 Jbeta primers. The repertoire was sequenced with immunoSEQ multiplex PCR; TCRdb's copy has only in-frame clones and lacks some. The sample contains roughly 99,000 clones, around three quarters of which appear only once. The V end lost 5 bases, the J end lost 2 bases, and 8 bases lay between the germline ends. CDR3 length equals 13 residues. Germline V lookup: CDR1 SGHTA, CDR2 FQGNSA. This sequence originates from a man in his 60s in good health and CMV-seropositive. V gene TRBV7-2 combines with J gene TRBJ2-3, with D perhaps matching TRBD1 (5 bases). The source material was PBMCs. CDR3 protein: CASSRGFTDTQYF. The CDR3 DNA is TGTGCCAGCAGCAGGGGCTTCACAGATACGCAGTATTTT. Variable domain in full (rest from reference TRBV7-2 and TRBJ2-3): GAGVSQSPSNKVTEKGKDVELRCDPISGHTALYWYRQSLGQGLEFLIYFQGNSAPDKSGLPSDRFSAERTGGSVSTLTIQRTQQEDSAVYLCASSRGFTDTQYFGPGTRLTVL.